What follows are 28 T cell receptor beta chains derived from one specimen sequenced in a study of beta chain features in type 1 diabetes. Expressed TCRB transcripts were sequenced because the entire RNA isolate underwent reverse transcription. The method was immunoSEQ multiplex PCR; TCRdb's version includes in-frame clones alone and lacks a portion of them. Of 200,000 to 250,000 clones in the sample, 25% to 30% were seen once. Sample: central memory CD4+ T cells from blood. The receptors shown here come from a man between 25 and 39 years old in good health.

V usage is TRBV19 and J usage is TRBJ2-5; the D gene is possibly TRBD1 (5 bases). The CDR3 length is 14 residues. V was shortened by 2 bases and J by 3 bases, with 10 bases between the two germline ends. From germline, CDR1 is LNHDA and CDR2 SQIVND (reference sequence). The CDR3 protein is CASSISSGKETQYF. The CDR3 DNA sequence: TGTGCCAGTAGTATATCGTCAGGGAAAGAGACCCAGTACTTC.

Only a few counts were recorded for this clone. The rearrangement joins TRBV4-2 to TRBJ2-5, with TRBD2 identical over 9 bases. Germline V gene sequence: CDR1 LGHNA, CDR2 YNFKEQ. The trim removed 0 bases at V and 1 base at J, leaving 3 bases unmatched. The CDR3 spans 16 residues. CDR3 region: CASSQEGAGGQETQYF. CDR3 nucleotides: TGTGCCAGCAGCCAAGAGGGAGCGGGGGGCCAAGAGACCCAGTACTTC.

This clone was observed a few times. This rearrangement joins TRBV19 to TRBJ2-3; D ambiguous. CDR3 length equals 13 residues. With 7 bases removed from V and 6 bases from J, the gap between germline ends came to 14 bases. CDR1 is LNHDA and CDR2 is SQIVND in the germline V gene (reference sequence). The CDR3 here is CASKTGPEDTQYF. CDR3 sequence (DNA): TGTGCCAGTAAGACTGGACCAGAGGATACGCAGTATTTT.

Regarding this clone: One base away lies a much larger clone, so this may be a sequencing read error. This chain uses TRBV6-1 with TRBJ2-7; possible D gene TRBD2, 5 bases. Germline assignment: CDR1 MNHNS and CDR2 SASEGT. The CDR3 contains 11 residues. V dropped 6 bases and J dropped 3 bases, with 6 bases sitting between them. CDR3 sequence reads: CASSRGYEQYF. CDR3 sequence (DNA): TGTGCCAGCAGCCGGGGCTACGAGCAGTACTTC.

This clone was seen a few times. V and J are TRBV7-2 and TRBJ2-7; 10 bases are a match to TRBD2. Germline V gives CDR1 SGHTA, CDR2 FQGNSA. V shed 3 bases, J shed 6 bases, and the junction held 2 bases outside the gene matches. This CDR3 comprises 13 residues. CDR3 in amino acids: CASSFSGGSEQYF. For the CDR3, the DNA is TGTGCCAGCAGCTTTAGCGGGGGGTCCGAGCAGTACTTC.

J is TRBJ2-5 and V is TRBV29-1; 7 bases fit TRBD2. The CDR3 sequence is 13 residues long. Germline V gene sequence: CDR1 SQVTM, CDR2 ANQGSEA. The J segment lost 4 bases and the V segment lost 3 bases, leaving 5 bases of the junction unmatched. As DNA, the CDR3 is TGCAGCGTTGAGAGCGGGGCGGGAGAGACCCAGTACTTC. It translates to CSVESGAGETQYF. The full variable domain, its missing parts supplied by reference TRBV29-1 and TRBJ2-5, is SAVISQKPSRDICQRGTSLTIQCQVDSQVTMMFWYRQQPGQSLTLIATANQGSEATYESGFVIDKFPISRPNLTFSTLTVSNMSPEDSSIYLCSVESGAGETQYFGPGTRLLVL.

CDR3: CASSGRDGPFF. CDR3 DNA sequence: TGTGCCAGCAGCGGCCGGGACGGTCCGTTCTTC. This chain links TRBV6-4 with TRBJ2-1; either TRBD1 or TRBD2 may fit D (5 bases each). The germline CDR1 and CDR2 sequences are MRHNA and SNTAGT. V shed 6 bases and J shed 15 bases, with 15 bases lying between them. This CDR3 spans 11 amino acids.

This clone turned up a few times. This sequence joins TRBV20-1 and TRBJ1-2; TRBD1 might be the D (5 bases). This CDR3 comprises 11 residues. CDR1 is DFQATT, CDR2 SNEGSKA, per germline (reference sequence). Trimming removed 0 bases at V and 7 bases at J, with 6 bases between. CDR3 sequence reads: CSARDQGGYTF. CDR3 in DNA: TGCAGTGCTAGAGATCAGGGTGGCTACACCTTC.

CDR3 protein: CASSFLAGLGVEQFF. Written as DNA, the CDR3 is TGTGCCAGCAGCTTCCTAGCGGGGCTGGGTGTTGAGCAGTTCTTC. The chain joins TRBV11-2 to TRBJ2-1; 9 nucleotides agree with TRBD2. V was pared by 3 bases and J by 9 bases, with 9 bases of the junction left unmatched. The germline gives CDR1 SGHAT, CDR2 FQNNGV. The CDR3 loop spans 15 amino acids.

The rearrangement uses TRBV5-4 and TRBJ2-2; D is unresolved. CDR1 and CDR2 (germline): SGHNT, YYREEE (reference sequence). The V end lost 4 bases, the J end lost 0 bases, and 13 bases lay between the germline ends. The CDR3 has 16 amino acids. The CDR3 DNA reads as TGTGCCAGCAGCCCGGTCTCTACGGCGAACACCGGGGAGCTGTTTTTT. This translates into CASSPVSTANTGELFF.

This clone was seen only a few times. The rearrangement joins TRBV11-3 to TRBJ2-1, with D tentatively TRBD2 (6 bases). CDR1 and CDR2 from the germline V gene are SGHNT and YENEEA. This CDR3 has 14 amino acids. Trimming took off 4 bases at V and 6 bases at J, with 13 bases between the two ends. CDR3 sequence reads: CASSSGGSANEQFF. For the CDR3, the DNA is TGTGCCAGCAGCTCCGGGGGTAGCGCCAATGAGCAGTTCTTC.

The genes are TRBV5-1 and TRBJ2-5; D uncertain. Germline V CDR1 and CDR2: SGHRS, YFSETQ. The CDR3 consists of 14 residues. V shed 0 bases and J shed 5 bases, with 11 bases lying between them. The CDR3 coding sequence is TGCGCCAGCAGCTTGGGTCCGGGCAGGGAGACCCAGTACTTC. Translated: CASSLGPGRETQYF.

This clone was counted only a few times. The genes are TRBV6-5 and TRBJ2-1; TRBD2 agrees at 11 bases. The CDR3 has 15 amino acids. V dropped 6 bases and J dropped 5; count of bases not matched to a gene: 6. From germline, CDR1 is MNHEY and CDR2 SVGAGI. This chain's CDR3 is CASRPSGGYDNEQFF. The CDR3, as DNA: TGTGCCAGCAGACCTAGCGGGGGGTACGACAATGAGCAGTTCTTC.

This clone was seen more than once but under ten times. This rearrangement joins TRBV4-1 to TRBJ2-7; 7 nucleotides match TRBD2. The germline CDR1 and CDR2 sequences are MGHRA and YSYEKL. V was pared by 1 base and J by 9 bases, with 12 bases of the junction left unmatched. The CDR3 contains 15 residues. CDR3 nucleotides: TGCGCCAGCAGCCAAGCAAGCGGGACTCACAAGGGGCAGTACTTC. Translation: CASSQASGTHKGQYF.

The chain uses TRBV5-4 and TRBJ2-7; unclear D gene. V lost 4 bases, J lost 2 bases, and 19 bases lay in between. CDR1 is SGHNT, CDR2 YYREEE, per germline (reference sequence). This CDR3 comprises 16 residues. The CDR3 region has the DNA TGTGCCAGCAGCCAGATTGGGGTATCCAGCGCCTACGAGCAGTACTTC. Its translation: CASSQIGVSSAYEQYF.

Written as DNA, the CDR3 is TGTGCCAGCAGCTTAGCGAGGACAACTGGAAACACCATATATTTT. Translating gives CASSLARTTGNTIYF. This sequence joins TRBV7-2 and TRBJ1-3; tentatively, D is TRBD1 (5 bases). Trimming took 0 bases from V and 2 from J, leaving 8 bases between them. The germline V gene encodes CDR1 SGHTA and CDR2 FQGNSA. This CDR3 contains 15 residues.

V gene TRBV2 combines with J gene TRBJ2-5; TRBD2 matches at 12 bases. The trim removed 2 bases at V and 5 bases at J, leaving 6 bases unmatched. The germline V gene encodes CDR1 SNHLY and CDR2 FYNNEI. This CDR3 has 16 amino acids. The chain's CDR3 is CASSELAGGPGETQYF. CDR3 sequence (DNA): TGTGCCAGCAGTGAACTAGCGGGGGGGCCAGGGGAGACCCAGTACTTC.

The chain employs TRBV29-1 and TRBJ2-2; D might be TRBD1 (5 bases). This CDR3 spans 12 amino acids. Deletions cut 4 bases from V and 6 bases from J, with 9 bases between. From germline, CDR1 is SQVTM and CDR2 ANQGSEA. The CDR3 DNA is TGCAGCGTTGTAAGGGGTGCCGGGGAGCTGTTTTTT. Protein: CSVVRGAGELFF.

The rearrangement uses TRBV30 and TRBJ2-2, with 10 bases matching TRBD1. The CDR3 covers 15 residues. After removal of 7 bases from V and 5 bases from J, the junction contained 10 bases not matched to a gene. CDR1 and CDR2 (germline): GTSNPN, SVGIG (reference sequence). CDR3 region: CALTRDRGGTGELFF. In nucleotides, the CDR3 is TGTGCCTTAACCCGGGACAGGGGCGGGACCGGGGAGCTGTTTTTT. The full variable domain, its missing parts supplied by reference TRBV30 and TRBJ2-2, is SQTIHQWPATLVQPVGSPLSLECTVEGTSNPNLYWYRQAAGRGLQLLFYSVGIGQISSEVPQNLSASRPQDRQFILSSKKLLLSDSGFYLCALTRDRGGTGELFFGEGSRLTVL.

The rearrangement joins TRBV19 to TRBJ2-5; D remains unclear. CDR3 length: 14 amino acids. V was trimmed by 1 base and J by 5 bases, leaving 11 bases between them. From germline, CDR1 is LNHDA and CDR2 SQIVND (reference sequence). The CDR3 DNA is TGTGCCAGTAGTATAGCTAGTTTTCGGGAGACCCAGTACTTC. Translated, it gives CASSIASFRETQYF. Drawing the rest from reference TRBV19 and TRBJ2-5, the complete variable domain is DGGITQSPKYLFRKEGQNVTLSCEQNLNHDAMYWYRQDPGQGLRLIYYSQIVNDFQKGDIAEGYSVSREKKESFPLTVTSAQKNPTAFYLCASSIASFRETQYFGPGTRLLVL.

V and J are TRBV6-1 and TRBJ2-1; possibly TRBD1 or TRBD2 for D (5 bases each). The CDR3 has 19 residues. V lost 2 bases, J lost 0 bases, and 20 bases lay in between. From germline, CDR1 is MNHNS and CDR2 SASEGT. CDR3 nucleotide sequence: TGTGCCAGCAGTGAACGGGGCACGATTTCACAAAGCTCCTACAATGAGCAGTTCTTC. It translates to CASSERGTISQSSYNEQFF.

The rearrangement links TRBV28 to TRBJ2-3; tentatively, D is TRBD2 (5 bases). V lost 7 bases and J 9 bases, leaving 14 bases between the germline ends. CDR1 MDHEN and CDR2 SYDVKM come from the germline V gene. CDR3 size: 12 residues. The CDR3 DNA reads TGTGCCAGCATAGAGGGCAGCGACACGCAGTATTTT. Protein: CASIEGSDTQYF.

This clone was counted only a few times. The J gene is TRBJ1-1, the V gene TRBV10-3, with D possibly being TRBD1 (5 bases). V lost 3 bases to trimming and J lost 8 bases, with 10 bases between them. CDR3 length: 12 amino acids. The V gene's germline CDR1 is ENHRY and CDR2 SYGVKD. CDR3 bases: TGTGCCATCAGTGATACCGGGACGGAAGCTTTCTTT. Its protein product is CAISDTGTEAFF.

This sequence joins TRBV7-2 and TRBJ1-2, with 8 bases matching TRBD1. The J segment lost 8 bases and the V segment lost 5 bases, leaving 7 bases of the junction unmatched. Per the germline V gene, CDR1 is SGHTA and CDR2 is FQGNSA. The CDR3 has 13 amino acids. DNA of the CDR3: TGTGCCAGCAGCCCGGACAGGGCCTACGGCTACACCTTC. Protein: CASSPDRAYGYTF.

In this sample, this clone turned up once. This specimen includes other DNA sequences encoding the same CDR3. This chain links TRBV28 with TRBJ2-5; 11 bases are shared with TRBD2. The CDR3 covers 15 residues. The trim removed 4 bases at V and 4 bases at J, leaving 5 bases unmatched. In germline, CDR1 is MDHEN, CDR2 SYDVKM. Here the CDR3 DNA reads TGTGCCAGCAGTTCGCTAGCGGGAGGAGGAGAGACCCAGTACTTC. It yields the protein CASSSLAGGGETQYF.

A few counts support this clone. V usage is TRBV19 and J usage is TRBJ1-5, with 7 positions matching TRBD1. After removal of 5 bases from V and 7 bases from J, the junction contained 5 bases not matched to a gene. Germline loops: CDR1 LNHDA, CDR2 SQIVND (reference sequence). The CDR3 spans 13 residues. The CDR3 nucleotides are TGTGCCAGTAGTCGGACAGGTGAGCAGCCCCAGCATTTT. As protein: CASSRTGEQPQHF.

The sample holds a few counts of this clone. The chain employs TRBV5-5 and TRBJ1-5; D not resolved. In germline, CDR1 is SGHKS, CDR2 YYEKEE (reference sequence). Trimming pared 3 bases from V and 2 bases from J, leaving 12 bases between. The CDR3 is 15 residues long. Here the CDR3 DNA reads TGTGCCAGCAGCTCTGCGGGGTACCGCAATCAGCCCCAGCATTTT. As protein: CASSSAGYRNQPQHF.

This clone turned up a few times. The chain recombines TRBV18 with TRBJ1-2; D call uncertain. V was clipped by 2 bases and J by 4 bases, with 8 bases between them. The CDR3 is made up of 13 amino acids. Germline V gives CDR1 KGHSH, CDR2 LQKENI. As DNA, the CDR3 is TGTGCCAGCTCACCAGAGACGGCCTATGGCTACACCTTC. Translated: CASSPETAYGYTF.